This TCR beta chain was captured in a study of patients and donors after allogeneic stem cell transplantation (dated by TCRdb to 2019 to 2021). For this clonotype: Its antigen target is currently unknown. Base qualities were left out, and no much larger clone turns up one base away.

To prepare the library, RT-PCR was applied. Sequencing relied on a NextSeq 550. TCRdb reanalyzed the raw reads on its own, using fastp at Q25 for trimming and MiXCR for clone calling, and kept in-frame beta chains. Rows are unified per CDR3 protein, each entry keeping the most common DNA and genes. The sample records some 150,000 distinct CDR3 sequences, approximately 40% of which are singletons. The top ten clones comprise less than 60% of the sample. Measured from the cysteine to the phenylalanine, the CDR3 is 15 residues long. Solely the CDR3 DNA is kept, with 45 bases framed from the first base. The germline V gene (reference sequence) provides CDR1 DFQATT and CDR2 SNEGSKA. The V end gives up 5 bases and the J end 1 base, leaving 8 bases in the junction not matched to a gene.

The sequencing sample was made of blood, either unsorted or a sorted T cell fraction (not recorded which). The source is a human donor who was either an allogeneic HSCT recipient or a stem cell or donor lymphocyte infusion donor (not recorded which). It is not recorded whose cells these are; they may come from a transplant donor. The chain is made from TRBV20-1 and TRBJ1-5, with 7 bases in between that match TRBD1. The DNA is TGCAGTGCTGGGACAGTTCGGTTAAGCAATCAGCCCCAGCATTTT. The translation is CSAGTVRLSNQPQHF.